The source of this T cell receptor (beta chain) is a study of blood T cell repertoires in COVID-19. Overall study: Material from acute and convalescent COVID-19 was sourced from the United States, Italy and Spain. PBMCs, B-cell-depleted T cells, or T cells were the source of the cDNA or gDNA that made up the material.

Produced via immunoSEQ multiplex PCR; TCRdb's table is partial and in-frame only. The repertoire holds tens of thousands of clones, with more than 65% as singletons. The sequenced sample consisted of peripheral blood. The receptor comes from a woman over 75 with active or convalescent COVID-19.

In DNA, the CDR3 is TGTGCCAGCTCACCCCTCATGGTGGGACAGATAGCTAACTATGGCTACACCTTC. Encoded protein: CASSPLMVGQIANYGYTF. The chain links TRBV18 to TRBJ1-2; TRBD1 agrees at 7 bases. The V gene's germline CDR1 is KGHSH and CDR2 LQKENI. There are 18 residues in the CDR3. Losses at the gene ends were 3 bases for V and 0 bases for J; bases not matched to a gene: 13.